The clone carrying this T cell receptor (beta chain) has ten or more counts. This CDR3 is 14 amino acids long. V dropped 3 bases and J dropped 8 bases, with 15 bases sitting between them. Germline assignment: CDR1 SGHVS and CDR2 FNYEAQ. This sample is drawn from a study of T cells in Graves' hyperthyroidism and ophthalmopathy. Study-level information: The blood sample was taken at first diagnosis, before treatment began.

RNA transcripts were the template for amplifying TCR beta CDR3 regions. A set of HTBI primers served as the primers for a first-round RT-PCR of the TCR CDR3. TCRdb fed the multiplex PCR reads into MiXCR, producing one record per CDR3 protein. The repertoire holds hundreds of thousands of distinct CDR3 sequences, with 13% as singletons. V usage is TRBV7-6 and J usage is TRBJ2-3; D is undetermined. This receptor was taken from a woman younger than 30 with Graves' hyperthyroidism. What was sequenced was blood. CDR3 region: CASSLTGPAGTQYF. The DNA of the CDR3 is TGTGCCAGCAGCTTGACCGGACCCGCTGGTACGCAGTATTTT.